This is a list of T cell receptor beta chains from one sample in a study of blood T cell repertoires in COVID-19. Using immunoSEQ multiplex PCR, the repertoire was profiled, and TCRdb retains in-frame clones only, with some absent. The table includes around 140,000 clones, 65% to 90% detected once. Sequencing was carried out using peripheral blood. Receptors were obtained from a woman aged 55-70 years with active or convalescent COVID-19. CDR3s include the opening cysteine and the closing phenylalanine or tryptophan. D genes are given only for firm matches. Part of the rows lack a size; the others show once, few, many or a class for expanded clones.

j_call	v_call	clone_size	d_call	cdr3_nt	cdr3_aa
TRBJ2-3	TRBV9	few	TRBD1	TGTGCCAGCAGCGCTCGGGACAGGGGGATTAGTGCGCAGTATTTT	CASSARDRGISAQYF
TRBJ2-1	TRBV7-8	.	.	TGTGCCAGCAGCTTAGTAGGGGAAGGGAAGTACAATGAGCAGTTCTTC	CASSLVGEGKYNEQFF
TRBJ2-1	TRBV6-5	.	.	TGTGCCAGCAGTTCGCCCGGGAAGATGGTCAATGAGCAGTTCTTC	CASSSPGKMVNEQFF
TRBJ2-7	TRBV28	.	TRBD2	TGTGCCAGCAGTTTACTGGCTAGCGGGACCTACGAGCAGTACTTC	CASSLLASGTYEQYF
TRBJ2-4	TRBV20-1	.	TRBD1	TGCAGTGCTAGTCTGACAGGGTTGGACATTCAGTACTTC	CSASLTGLDIQYF
TRBJ2-7	TRBV29-1	.	TRBD2	TGCAGCGTTGTGCTAGCGGGAGGGGCCGAGCAGTACTTC	CSVVLAGGAEQYF
TRBJ2-1	TRBV7-2	.	TRBD2	TGTGCCAGCAGCGCCCCGGGACTAGCGGGACTCGTGGAGCAGTTCTTC	CASSAPGLAGLVEQFF
TRBJ2-3	TRBV6-2/TRBV6-3	.	TRBD2	TGTGCCAGCAGTTCCGAGACTAGCGGATATACGCAGTATTTT	CASSSETSGYTQYF
TRBJ2-2	TRBV9	.	TRBD2	TGTGCCAGCAGCGTGGCTAGCGGGGCGAACACCGGGGAGCTGTTTTTT	CASSVASGANTGELFF
TRBJ1-2	TRBV28	.	.	TGTGCCAGCAGTCCCCGTTGGGAAGGGGCAAACTATGGCTACACCTTC	CASSPRWEGANYGYTF
TRBJ1-1	TRBV7-2	.	.	TGTGCCAGCAGCTTAATACAGGGTCCTGAAGCTTTCTTT	CASSLIQGPEAFF
TRBJ1-2	TRBV11-2	.	TRBD1	TGTGCCAGCAGCCGCCCCGGGACAGGAGGGGTCCATGGCTACACCTTC	CASSRPGTGGVHGYTF
TRBJ1-5	TRBV28	.	.	TGTGCCAGCAGTTTCAGGGGATCTACCCAGCATTTT	CASSFRGSTQHF
TRBJ2-1	TRBV5-1	.	TRBD2	TGCGCCAGCAGCCCCGGACTAGAAAGAGACAATGAGCAGTTCTTC	CASSPGLERDNEQFF
TRBJ1-2	TRBV7-9	.	.	TGTGCCAGCAGCTTAGACCCGGTCAACTATGGCTACACCTTC	CASSLDPVNYGYTF
TRBJ2-5	TRBV19	once	.	TGTGCCAGTAGTATTACAACGGAGGAAGAGACCCAGTACTTC	CASSITTEEETQYF
TRBJ2-5	TRBV3-1/TRBV3-2	.	TRBD2	TGTGCCAGCAGCCAAGGGCTAGCGGGAGAAGAGACCCAGTACTTC	CASSQGLAGEETQYF
TRBJ1-6	TRBV18	.	.	TGTGCCAGCTCAACAAGGGACCCCGGGAGCTCCTATAATTCACCCCTCCACTTT	CASSTRDPGSSYNSPLHF
TRBJ2-3	TRBV6-6	.	.	TGTGCCAGCAGTGACGACAGTTTAAATACGCAGTATTTT	CASSDDSLNTQYF
TRBJ2-2	TRBV9	.	.	TGTGCCAGCAGCGCCCAAGGGGGACGCGGGGAGCTGTTTTTT	CASSAQGGRGELFF
TRBJ1-5	TRBV27	.	.	TGTGCCAGCAGTACCAGGGGAGGCAATCAGCCCCAGCATTTT	CASSTRGGNQPQHF
TRBJ2-1	TRBV18	.	TRBD2	TGTGCCAGCTCACCAAAAGGGAGCGGGGGGGCCTCGGAGCAGTTCTTC	CASSPKGSGGASEQFF